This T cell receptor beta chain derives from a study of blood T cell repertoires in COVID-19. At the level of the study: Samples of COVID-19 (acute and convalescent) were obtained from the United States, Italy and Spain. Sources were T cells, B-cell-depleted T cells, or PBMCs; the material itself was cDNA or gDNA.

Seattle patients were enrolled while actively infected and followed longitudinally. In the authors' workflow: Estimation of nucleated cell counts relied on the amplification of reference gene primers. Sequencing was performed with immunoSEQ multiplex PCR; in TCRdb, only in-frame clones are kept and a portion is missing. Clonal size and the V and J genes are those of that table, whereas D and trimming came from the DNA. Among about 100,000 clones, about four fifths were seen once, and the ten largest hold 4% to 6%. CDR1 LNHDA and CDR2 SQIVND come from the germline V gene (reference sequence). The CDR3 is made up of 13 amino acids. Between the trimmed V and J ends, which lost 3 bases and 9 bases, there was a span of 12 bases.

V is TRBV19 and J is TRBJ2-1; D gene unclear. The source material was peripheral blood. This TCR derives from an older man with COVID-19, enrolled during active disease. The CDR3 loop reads CASSIGQVGEQFF. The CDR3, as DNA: TGTGCCAGTAGTATTGGGCAGGTCGGTGAGCAGTTCTTC. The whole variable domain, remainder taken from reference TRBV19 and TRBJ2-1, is DGGITQSPKYLFRKEGQNVTLSCEQNLNHDAMYWYRQDPGQGLRLIYYSQIVNDFQKGDIAEGYSVSREKKESFPLTVTSAQKNPTAFYLCASSIGQVGEQFFGPGTRLTVL.